This entry lists 20 T cell receptor beta chains sequenced from one sample in a study of T-cell memory formation after mild COVID-19. TCRdb re-called the 5' RACE reads through MiXCR, storing one row per CDR3 protein. The sample has a few hundred thousand distinct CDR3 sequences; 24% are singletons. The sequenced sample was PBMCs or a T cell subset sorted from them (not recorded which). These receptors all stem from an adult woman who had mild COVID-19 (a few samples of this study predate the infection). Cell type and time point are not known.

This clonotype was recorded a few times. The chain is built from TRBV12-3 or TRBV12-4 and TRBJ2-7; 10 bases fit TRBD1. V gave up 6 bases and J gave up 1 base; unmatched junction bases: 9. The CDR3 loop spans 16 amino acids. DNA for the CDR3: TGTGCCAGCAGCCCCGGACAGGGGGGGTTTTCCTACGAGCAGTACTTC. Its translation: CASSPGQGGFSYEQYF.

The chain combines TRBV5-8 with TRBJ2-7; 8 positions match TRBD1. J was trimmed by 4 bases and V by 7 bases; bases with no gene match: 7. CDR3 size: 13 residues. The germline V gene encodes CDR1 SGHTS and CDR2 YDEGEE. CDR3 loop: CASDRTGKYEQYF. Written as DNA, the CDR3 is TGTGCCAGCGACAGGACAGGGAAATACGAGCAGTACTTC.

The J gene is TRBJ1-5, the V gene TRBV12-3 or TRBV12-4; 7 bases line up with TRBD1. This CDR3 region has 15 residues. Trimming removed 5 bases from V and 6 bases from J; junction bases left unmatched: 10. The CDR3: CASSATGKGSQPQHF. The CDR3 DNA is TGTGCCAGCAGTGCGACAGGGAAGGGGAGTCAGCCCCAGCATTTT.

This clonotype has more than one count but fewer than ten. This rearrangement joins TRBV7-3 to TRBJ2-1; TRBD2 is a possible D gene (6 bases). The germline V gene has CDR1 SGHTA and CDR2 FQGTGA. Trimming cost V 5 bases and J 8 bases, with 19 bases left between them. The CDR3 extends over 15 amino acids. CDR3 nucleotide sequence: TGTGCCAGCAGCCCGGGGGACTCCCAGGGCGATGAGCAGTTCTTC. Translation gives CASSPGDSQGDEQFF.

In its sample, this clonotype was seen many times. The genes are TRBV12-3 or TRBV12-4 and TRBJ2-7, with a possible D match to TRBD1 (7 bases). Deletions cut 6 bases from V and 6 bases from J, with 12 bases between. The CDR3 has 12 amino acids. This chain's CDR3 is CASSPQGGEQYF. CDR3 coding DNA: TGTGCCAGCAGCCCCCAGGGGGGCGAGCAGTACTTC.

This chain links TRBV24-1 with TRBJ2-3; D call uncertain. The CDR3 covers 14 residues. Trimming cost V 4 bases and J 0 bases, with 7 bases left between them. The germline V gene has CDR1 KGHDR and CDR2 SFDVKD. In DNA, the CDR3 is TGTGCCACCAGTGACGTGTCTAGCACAGATACGCAGTATTTT. Translating it yields CATSDVSSTDTQYF.

This clonotype appeared a few times. The rearrangement joins TRBV3-1 to TRBJ1-1; no clear D gene. The V gene lost 4 bases and the J gene lost 1 base, with 13 bases spanning the gap. Germline assignment: CDR1 LGHDT and CDR2 YNNKEL (reference sequence). The CDR3 consists of 15 residues. CDR3 DNA sequence: TGTGCCAGCAGCCGAACGAGTCGGGGGAACACTGAAGCTTTCTTT. Translated: CASSRTSRGNTEAFF.

This chain joins TRBV20-1 and TRBJ1-1; the D is unclear. The CDR3 is made up of 13 amino acids. The germline V gene encodes CDR1 DFQATT and CDR2 SNEGSKA (reference sequence). Trimming stripped 5 bases from V and 4 bases from J, with 14 bases between. CDR3 in DNA: TGCAGTGCTTCATCAGCCTCGGGCACTGAAGCTTTCTTT. Protein sequence: CSASSASGTEAFF.

This clonotype appeared a few times. The chain employs TRBV18 and TRBJ2-2; D is perhaps TRBD1 or TRBD2 (5 bases each). Trimming removed 1 base from V and 0 bases from J, with 12 bases in between. Per the germline V gene, CDR1 is KGHSH and CDR2 is LQKENI. The length of the CDR3 is 17 residues. The CDR3 DNA follows: TGTGCCAGCTCACCACGAAGGGACGGTCCGAACACCGGGGAGCTGTTTTTT. This sequence encodes CASSPRRDGPNTGELFF.

This clonotype showed up just a few times. This chain uses TRBV6-6 with TRBJ2-5, with TRBD1 matching 7 bases. The CDR3 is made up of 13 amino acids. Germline CDR1 reads MNHNY; CDR2 reads SVGAGI (reference sequence). The V gene end was trimmed by 4 bases and the J gene end by 1 base; junction bases not matched to a gene: 0. CDR3 residues: CASSWDSQETQYF. DNA for the CDR3: TGTGCCAGCAGTTGGGACAGCCAAGAGACCCAGTACTTC.

This clonotype occurred a few times. V gene TRBV5-1 combines with J gene TRBJ1-1; a weak D match, TRBD1 (5 bases). The CDR3 totals 15 residues. V lost 2 bases to trimming and J lost 1 base, with 12 bases between them. CDR1 and CDR2 (germline): SGHRS, YFSETQ. The CDR3 nucleotides read TGCGCCAGCAGCTTAACAGGTCGAACGAACACTGAAGCTTTCTTT. Encoded protein: CASSLTGRTNTEAFF.

The chain employs TRBV15 and TRBJ2-7, with D perhaps matching TRBD2 (6 bases). This CDR3 has 13 residues. Germline V gives CDR1 LNHNV, CDR2 YYDKDF (reference sequence). V lost 6 bases and J lost 2, with 11 bases in between. The CDR3 DNA reads TGTGCCACCAGGGCGCGGACTACCTACGAGCAGTACTTC. Its protein is CATRARTTYEQYF.

The chain recombines TRBV7-3 with TRBJ2-1, with TRBD1 matching 9 bases. Unmatched junction bases numbered 3, after V lost 5 bases and J lost 7 bases. Per germline, CDR1 SGHTA and CDR2 FQGTGA. The CDR3 runs to 13 residues. CDR3 protein: CASSPDRGNEQFF. For the CDR3, the DNA is TGTGCCAGCAGCCCGGACAGGGGAAATGAGCAGTTCTTC.

This clonotype has more than one count but fewer than ten. V is TRBV19 and J is TRBJ2-1; 15 positions match TRBD2. The CDR3 is 15 amino acids. V lost 3 bases, J lost 8 bases, and 2 bases stayed unmatched. Per germline, CDR1 LNHDA and CDR2 SQIVND (reference sequence). The CDR3 DNA reads as TGTGCCAGTAGTATGGGACTAGCGGGAGGCGATGAGCAGTTCTTC. This sequence encodes CASSMGLAGGDEQFF.

This clonotype was observed a handful of times. The chain uses TRBV20-1 and TRBJ2-7, with D possibly called TRBD1 or TRBD2 (5 bases each). V lost 5 bases, J lost 3 bases, and 11 bases lay in between. CDR3 size: 12 residues. Germline V gives CDR1 DFQATT, CDR2 SNEGSKA (reference sequence). In DNA form, the CDR3 reads TGCAGTGCTCCGGGACCTTACTACGAGCAGTACTTC. This sequence encodes CSAPGPYYEQYF.

This clonotype was detected only a few times. The chain links TRBV27 to TRBJ1-5; TRBD1 matches at 9 bases. J lost 6 bases, V lost 1 base, and 13 bases had no gene match. CDR3 length: 18 residues. Germline loops: CDR1 MNHEY, CDR2 SMNVEV (reference sequence). The CDR3 protein is CASSLLGTWTGVFQPQHF. CDR3 sequence (DNA): TGTGCCAGCAGTTTATTGGGTACCTGGACAGGGGTGTTTCAGCCCCAGCATTTT.

The chain joins TRBV11-2 to TRBJ2-5, with D perhaps assigned TRBD1 or TRBD2 (5 bases each). Germline V lookup: CDR1 SGHAT, CDR2 FQNNGV. Trimming shortened V by 5 bases and J by 3 bases, and 10 bases separated the two germline ends. The CDR3 is 13 amino acids. This chain's CDR3 is CASSVGTKETQYF. The CDR3 DNA reads as TGTGCCAGCAGCGTCGGGACCAAAGAGACCCAGTACTTC.

The rearrangement uses TRBV6-2 or TRBV6-3 and TRBJ2-5, with 7 positions matching TRBD2. The CDR3 contains 13 residues. The trim removed 7 bases at V and 0 bases at J, leaving 2 bases unmatched. Per the germline V gene, CDR1 is MNHEY and CDR2 is SVGEGT. The CDR3 DNA follows: TGTGCCAGCACTAGCGGCTACCAAGAGACCCAGTACTTC. It encodes CASTSGYQETQYF.

In its sample, this clonotype was seen a few times. The rearrangement joins TRBV3-1 to TRBJ2-1, with D possibly being TRBD2 (5 bases). Trimming left V 3 bases short and J 1 base short, with 7 bases between. The CDR3 extends over 14 amino acids. CDR1 and CDR2 (germline): LGHDT, YNNKEL (reference sequence). The DNA for the CDR3 is TGTGCCAGCAGCCACGAGGGATCCTACAATGAGCAGTTCTTC. The encoded protein is CASSHEGSYNEQFF.

V gene TRBV18 combines with J gene TRBJ2-5; TRBD2 agrees at 11 bases. The germline V gene has CDR1 KGHSH and CDR2 LQKENI. This CDR3 is built from 16 residues. V lost 4 bases and J lost 4; bases outside the gene matches: 8. For the CDR3, the DNA is TGTGCCAGCTCACTAACTAGCGGGAGTCAGACAGAGACCCAGTACTTC. Residues: CASSLTSGSQTETQYF.